One sample yielded the 15 T cell receptor beta chains listed below, sequenced in a study of T cell responses to AZD1222 COVID-19 vaccine listed by TCRdb under 2021. Receptors were amplified or captured by the immunoSEQ multiplex PCR assay. Imported from immuneACCESS, the table was reduced by TCRdb to in-frame sequences with V and J called. These copies leave out some clones; in studies compared against another copy, an unresolved V gene accounts for under half, and the cause of the remainder is not known. The sample includes about 140,000 clones, with roughly 90% observed a single time. The biggest ten clones account for about 5.5% of the sample. Sample time point, as interpreted from the label and publication: baseline before first vaccination. The specimen was peripheral blood, collected on day 0 of AZD1222 vaccination. These receptor sequences come from an adult in good health.

This chain links TRBV7-3 with TRBJ1-1; unclear D gene. The CDR3 extends over 11 amino acids. V was cut by 6 bases and J by 14 bases, with 16 bases left in between. Germline-derived CDR1 and CDR2 are SGHTA and FQGTGA. CDR3 DNA: TGTGCCAGCAGAGGGAGTGGGGTCACATTCTTT. It codes for CASRGSGVTFF.

This chain uses TRBV19 with TRBJ1-5; the D gene is possibly TRBD1 (6 bases). Germline-derived CDR1 and CDR2 are LNHDA and SQIVND (reference sequence). There are 14 residues in the CDR3. Trimming removed 5 bases at V and 5 bases at J, with 13 bases between. The CDR3 region is CASSWQGPYQPQHF. CDR3 DNA: TGTGCCAGTAGTTGGCAGGGGCCCTATCAGCCCCAGCATTTT. The full variable domain, completed using reference TRBV19 and TRBJ1-5, is DGGITQSPKYLFRKEGQNVTLSCEQNLNHDAMYWYRQDPGQGLRLIYYSQIVNDFQKGDIAEGYSVSREKKESFPLTVTSAQKNPTAFYLCASSWQGPYQPQHFGDGTRLSIL.

The CDR3 region is CASSVGEGRSTGELFF. CDR3 nucleotide sequence: TGTGCCAGCAGCGTAGGAGAGGGCAGGAGCACCGGGGAGCTGTTTTTT. The V call is TRBV9, the J call TRBJ2-2; perhaps TRBD2 as D (5 bases). This CDR3 has 16 amino acids. The germline V gene has CDR1 SGDLS and CDR2 YYNGEE. Trimming removed 0 bases at V and 4 bases at J, with 13 bases between.

This clone was counted between two and nine times. V usage is TRBV4-3 and J usage is TRBJ2-3; D possibly corresponds to TRBD2 (7 bases). Germline values: CDR1 LGHNA, CDR2 YSLEER. Trimming took 0 bases from V and 3 from J, leaving 13 bases between them. CDR3 length: 16 residues. The CDR3 region has the DNA TGCGCCAGCAGCCAAGATACCGGGGGGCGAACAGATACGCAGTATTTT. This codes for CASSQDTGGRTDTQYF.

The rearrangement joins TRBV7-9 to TRBJ2-7, with a weak D call TRBD2 (5 bases). The CDR3 has 15 amino acids. The V gene's germline CDR1 is SEHNR and CDR2 FQNEAQ (reference sequence). Trimming took off 4 bases at V and 3 bases at J, with 16 bases between the two ends. This CDR3 reads CASSSDSSSHYEQYF. The CDR3, as DNA: TGTGCCAGCAGCTCGGACTCTAGCTCCCACTACGAGCAGTACTTC.

The chain uses TRBV3-1 (or the pseudogene TRBV3-2) and TRBJ1-2, with D possibly TRBD1 on 6 matching bases. Germline assignment: CDR1 LGHDT and CDR2 YNNKEL (reference sequence). Trimming stripped 4 bases from V and 0 bases from J, with 18 bases between. The CDR3 is made up of 17 amino acids. CDR3: CASSPSDWGLSNYGYTF. The CDR3 DNA sequence: TGTGCCAGCAGCCCCTCGGATTGGGGGCTCTCTAACTATGGCTACACCTTC.

The V gene is TRBV11-3, the J gene TRBJ2-5, with D possibly being TRBD2 (5 bases). CDR3 size: 16 residues. Trimming cost V 5 bases and J 4 bases, with 20 bases left between them. Germline loops: CDR1 SGHNT, CDR2 YENEEA. The CDR3 coding sequence is TGTGCCAGCAGCCACCCTTACCGGGGAGAGAGAGAGACCCAGTACTTC. It is translated as CASSHPYRGERETQYF.

This chain connects TRBV6-5 to TRBJ2-7, with D maybe TRBD2 (6 bases). The CDR3 sequence is 15 residues long. Deletions cut 8 bases from V and 5 bases from J, with 22 bases between. Germline CDR1 and CDR2: MNHEY and SVGAGI. The CDR3 nucleotides read TGTGCCAGCGAGGAGGGGAGGCTCGGTTCCGACGAGCAGTACTTC. It translates to CASEEGRLGSDEQYF.

The V gene is TRBV7-9, the J gene TRBJ2-1; D possibly corresponds to TRBD2 (6 bases). V dropped 3 bases and J dropped 8 bases, with 17 bases sitting between them. The germline CDR1 and CDR2 sequences are SEHNR and FQNEAQ (reference sequence). CDR3 length: 15 residues. As DNA, the CDR3 is TGTGCCAGCAGCTTTAGCGGTCTGGCGGTGGATGAGCAGTTCTTC. The encoded protein is CASSFSGLAVDEQFF.

This chain uses TRBV6-5 with TRBJ1-1; no reliable D call. The CDR3 totals 13 residues. Deletions cut 5 bases from V and 5 bases from J, with 12 bases between. Per germline, CDR1 MNHEY and CDR2 SVGAGI. CDR3 bases: TGTGCCAGCAGTCATGAGGCGAGGACTGAAGCTTTCTTT. It specifies CASSHEARTEAFF.

The chain couples TRBV5-4 to TRBJ2-7; 7 nucleotides agree with TRBD2. CDR1 SGHNT and CDR2 YYREEE come from the germline V gene (reference sequence). V lost 0 bases and J lost 5; bases outside the gene matches: 14. The CDR3 spans 17 residues. CDR3 coding DNA: TGTGCCAGCAGCTTGGAAGGAGCGGGGATGGAGAGGGACGAGCAGTACTTC. This gives the protein CASSLEGAGMERDEQYF.

The chain is built from TRBV28 and TRBJ1-1; D gene uncertain. V was clipped by 5 bases and J by 0 bases, with 10 bases between them. The CDR3 spans 14 residues. Germline loops: CDR1 MDHEN, CDR2 SYDVKM. The CDR3 bases are TGTGCCAGCAGTCCGCGGGGATTGAACACTGAAGCTTTCTTT. It specifies CASSPRGLNTEAFF.

The rearrangement joins TRBV7-7 to TRBJ2-1; no reliable D call. Germline V lookup: CDR1 SSHAT, CDR2 FNYEAQ (reference sequence). The CDR3 consists of 17 residues. V dropped 4 bases and J dropped 0 bases, with 16 bases sitting between them. The CDR3, as DNA: TGTGCCAGCAGCTCTTACCCGTGGGGTAGCTCCTACAATGAGCAGTTCTTC. It translates to CASSSYPWGSSYNEQFF.

The gene calls are TRBV28 and TRBJ1-2; TRBD1 agrees at 8 bases. The J segment lost 7 bases and the V segment lost 2 bases, leaving 15 bases of the junction unmatched. Germline assignment: CDR1 MDHEN and CDR2 SYDVKM. The CDR3 is 17 residues long. The CDR3 protein is CASSLNPEVRGRGGYTF. The CDR3 region has the DNA TGTGCCAGCAGTTTAAACCCAGAGGTCAGGGGGCGAGGTGGCTACACCTTC.

The V gene is TRBV10-3, the J gene TRBJ1-5; D is uncertain. Between the trimmed V and J ends, which lost 2 bases and 6 bases, there was a span of 11 bases. Germline lookup yields CDR1 ENHRY and CDR2 SYGVKD. The CDR3 covers 14 residues. The chain's CDR3 is CAISEGRATQPQHF. The CDR3 DNA is TGTGCCATCAGTGAGGGGAGGGCTACTCAGCCCCAGCATTTT.